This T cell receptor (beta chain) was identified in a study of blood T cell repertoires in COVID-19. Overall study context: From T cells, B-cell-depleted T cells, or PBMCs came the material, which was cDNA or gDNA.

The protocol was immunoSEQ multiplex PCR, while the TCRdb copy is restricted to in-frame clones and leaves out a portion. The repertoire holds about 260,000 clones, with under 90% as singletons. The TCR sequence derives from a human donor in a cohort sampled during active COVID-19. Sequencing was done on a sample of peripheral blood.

This chain's CDR3 is CASTAGLGGYEQYF. The CDR3, as DNA: TGTGCCAGCACCGCGGGACTGGGAGGGTACGAGCAGTACTTC. The rearrangement joins TRBV6-5 to TRBJ2-7; 7 positions agree with TRBD2. The CDR3 spans 14 residues. V was pared by 7 bases and J by 4 bases, with 10 bases of the junction left unmatched. Germline assignment: CDR1 MNHEY and CDR2 SVGAGI.